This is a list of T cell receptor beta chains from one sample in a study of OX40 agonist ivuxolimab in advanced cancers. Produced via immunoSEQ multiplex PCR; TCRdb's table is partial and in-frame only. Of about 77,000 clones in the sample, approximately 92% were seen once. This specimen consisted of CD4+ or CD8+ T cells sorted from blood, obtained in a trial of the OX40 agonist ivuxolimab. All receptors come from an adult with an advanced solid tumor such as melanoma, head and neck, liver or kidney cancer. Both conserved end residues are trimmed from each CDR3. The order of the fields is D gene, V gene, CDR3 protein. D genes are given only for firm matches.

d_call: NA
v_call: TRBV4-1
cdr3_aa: ASSQGGARSNQPQH

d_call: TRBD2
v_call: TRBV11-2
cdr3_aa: ASSSRLRTSGGPNEQF

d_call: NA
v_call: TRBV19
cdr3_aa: ASSIDGRRDTGELF

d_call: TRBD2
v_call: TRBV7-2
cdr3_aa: ASSRDGGREQF

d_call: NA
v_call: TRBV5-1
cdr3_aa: ASRKGQGSPGTSRYQETQY

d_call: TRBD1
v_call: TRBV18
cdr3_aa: ASSLQGARVGEAF

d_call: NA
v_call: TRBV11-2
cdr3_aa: ASGVKYNEQF

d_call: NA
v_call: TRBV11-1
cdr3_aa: ASSSSWTGNTIY

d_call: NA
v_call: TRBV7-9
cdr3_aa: ASSLQRGAGELF

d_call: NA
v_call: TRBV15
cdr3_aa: ATSNWPSGGANVLT

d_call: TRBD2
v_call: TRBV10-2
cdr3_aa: ASRPGLALLDTQY

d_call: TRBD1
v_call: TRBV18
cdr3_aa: ASSPPRDRGRGEQY

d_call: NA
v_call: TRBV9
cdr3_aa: ASSALNQGETQY

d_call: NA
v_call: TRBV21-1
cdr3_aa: ASSKGGGTEDPYEQY

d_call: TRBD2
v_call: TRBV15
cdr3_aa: ATSSTTTSGFWREQF

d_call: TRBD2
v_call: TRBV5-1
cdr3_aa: ASSHLAGTYNEQF

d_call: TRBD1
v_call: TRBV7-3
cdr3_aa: ASSLTRGPINEQF

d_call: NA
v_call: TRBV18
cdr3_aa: ASSSQRGFQPQH

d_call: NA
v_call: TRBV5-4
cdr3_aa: ASSSGTGLGYEQY

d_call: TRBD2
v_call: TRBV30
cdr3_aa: AWSPTSGREF

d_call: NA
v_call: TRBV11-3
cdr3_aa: ASTPQGSPSNQPQH

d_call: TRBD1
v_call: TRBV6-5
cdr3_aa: ASRGTGSGYT

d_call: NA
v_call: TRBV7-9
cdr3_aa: ASSPRQYGYT

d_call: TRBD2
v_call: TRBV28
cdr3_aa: ASSQRETPNTGELF

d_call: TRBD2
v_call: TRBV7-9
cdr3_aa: ASSPAGGPYNEQF

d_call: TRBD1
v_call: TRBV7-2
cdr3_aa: ASSSQGASTDTQY

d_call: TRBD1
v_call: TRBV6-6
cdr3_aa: ASSYSTGAEYEQY

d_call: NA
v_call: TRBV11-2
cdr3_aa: ASSHLARGYEQY

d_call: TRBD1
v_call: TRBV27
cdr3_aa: ASSLWWGQGGVKEQF

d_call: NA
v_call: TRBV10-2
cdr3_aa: ATRPVGEQF

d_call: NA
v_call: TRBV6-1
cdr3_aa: ASRATQRESGELF

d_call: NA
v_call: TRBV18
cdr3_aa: ASSPRADYGYT

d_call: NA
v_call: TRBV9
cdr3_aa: ASSETIRGNEQF

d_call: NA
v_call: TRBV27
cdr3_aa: ASSLMGLGNYGYT

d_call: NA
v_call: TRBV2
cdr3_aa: ASSEDGVGETQY

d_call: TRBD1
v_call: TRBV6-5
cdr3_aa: ASNPGTGVTGELF

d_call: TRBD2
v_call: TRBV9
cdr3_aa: ASSVAGGGNTGELF

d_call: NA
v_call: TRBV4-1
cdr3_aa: ASSHIDRSSYEQY

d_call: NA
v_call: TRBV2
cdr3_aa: ASSDWLQPQH

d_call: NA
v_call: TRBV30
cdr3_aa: AWRGAGLNTEAF

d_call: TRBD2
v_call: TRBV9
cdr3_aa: ASSGGASGTYTDTQY

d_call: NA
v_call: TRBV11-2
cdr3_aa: ASSPRRAGLNTEAF

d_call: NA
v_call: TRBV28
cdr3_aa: ASRLYSNQPQH

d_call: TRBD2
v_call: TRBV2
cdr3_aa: ASILDRLAGGNTQY

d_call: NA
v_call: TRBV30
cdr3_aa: ASRGRGYT

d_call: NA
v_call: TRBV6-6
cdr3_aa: ASSQRWNQPQH

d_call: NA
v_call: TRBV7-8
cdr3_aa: ASSLFRDTNNEQF

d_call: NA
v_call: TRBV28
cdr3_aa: ASSLTDSGYT

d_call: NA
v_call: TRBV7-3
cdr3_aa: ASSFRGTGFTDTQY

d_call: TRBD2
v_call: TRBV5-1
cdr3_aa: ASSLTAGRAGETQY

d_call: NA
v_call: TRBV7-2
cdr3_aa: ASSFRWRAPRETQY

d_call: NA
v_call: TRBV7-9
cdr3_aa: ASSPGPGRTEAF

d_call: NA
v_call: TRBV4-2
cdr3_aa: ASSRASRENTGELF

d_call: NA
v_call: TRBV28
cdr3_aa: ASSLMGIQPQH